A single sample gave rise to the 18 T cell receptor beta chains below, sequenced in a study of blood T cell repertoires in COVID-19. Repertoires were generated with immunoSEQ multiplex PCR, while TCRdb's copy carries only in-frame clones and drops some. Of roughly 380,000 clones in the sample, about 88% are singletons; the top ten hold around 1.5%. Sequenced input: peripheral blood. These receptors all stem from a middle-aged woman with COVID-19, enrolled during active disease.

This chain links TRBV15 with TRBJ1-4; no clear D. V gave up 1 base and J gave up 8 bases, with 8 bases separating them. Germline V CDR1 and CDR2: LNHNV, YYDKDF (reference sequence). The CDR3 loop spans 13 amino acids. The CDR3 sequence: CATSRGPLEKLFF. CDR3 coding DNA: TGTGCCACCAGCAGAGGTCCCCTGGAAAAACTGTTTTTT.

The CDR3 reads CASSLNAAVGAFF. The CDR3 coding sequence is TGTGCCAGCAGCTTAAATGCGGCGGTTGGAGCTTTCTTT. This chain joins TRBV7-9 and TRBJ1-1; unclear D gene. The CDR3 is made up of 13 amino acids. The germline gives CDR1 SEHNR, CDR2 FQNEAQ (reference sequence). The V gene lost 2 bases and the J gene lost 10 bases, with 14 bases spanning the gap.

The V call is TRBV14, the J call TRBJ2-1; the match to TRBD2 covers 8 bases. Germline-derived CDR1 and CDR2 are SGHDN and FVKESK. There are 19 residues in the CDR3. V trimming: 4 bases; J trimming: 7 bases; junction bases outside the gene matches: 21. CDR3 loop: CASSLFPPGLEPLRNEQFF. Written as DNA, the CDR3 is TGTGCCAGCAGCCTGTTTCCTCCGGGACTAGAACCCCTAAGGAATGAGCAGTTCTTC. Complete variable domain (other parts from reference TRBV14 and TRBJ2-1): EAGVTQFPSHSVIEKGQTVTLRCDPISGHDNLYWYRRVMGKEIKFLLHFVKESKQDESGMPNNRFLAERTGGTYSTLKVQPAELEDSGVYFCASSLFPPGLEPLRNEQFFGPGTRLTVL.

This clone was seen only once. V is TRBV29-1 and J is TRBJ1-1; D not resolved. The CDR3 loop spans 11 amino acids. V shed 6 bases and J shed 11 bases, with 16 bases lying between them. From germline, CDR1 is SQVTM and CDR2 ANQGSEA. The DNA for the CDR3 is TGCAGCGTCAAAACGGGGAAGGAGGCTTTCTTT. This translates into CSVKTGKEAFF.

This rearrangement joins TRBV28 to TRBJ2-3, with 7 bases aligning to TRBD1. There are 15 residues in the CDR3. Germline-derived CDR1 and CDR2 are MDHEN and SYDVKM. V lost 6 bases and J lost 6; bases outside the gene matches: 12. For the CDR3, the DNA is TGTGCCAGCAGGGACAGGTGGAAAATAGGGGATACGCAGTATTTT. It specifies CASRDRWKIGDTQYF.

The DNA for the CDR3 is TGTGCCAGCAGCGTGGGAGGACCTCACGCCTACGAGCAGTACTTC. Translated, it gives CASSVGGPHAYEQYF. This chain links TRBV9 with TRBJ2-7; possibly TRBD2 for D (6 bases). V lost 2 bases to trimming and J lost 2 bases, with 14 bases between them. The CDR3 is 15 residues long. Germline CDR1 is SGDLS and CDR2 is YYNGEE.

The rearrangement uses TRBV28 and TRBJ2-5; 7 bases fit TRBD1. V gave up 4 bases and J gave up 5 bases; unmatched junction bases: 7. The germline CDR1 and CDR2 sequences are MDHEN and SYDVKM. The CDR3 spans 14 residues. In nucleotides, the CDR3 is TGTGCCAGCAGTTCAGGGACAGTTGAGGAGACCCAGTACTTC. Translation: CASSSGTVEETQYF.

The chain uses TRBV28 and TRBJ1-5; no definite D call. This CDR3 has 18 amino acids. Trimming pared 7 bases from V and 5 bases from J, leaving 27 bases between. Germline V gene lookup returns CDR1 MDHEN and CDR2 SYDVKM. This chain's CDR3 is CASTPLSSVGRQHQPQHF. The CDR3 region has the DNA TGTGCCAGCACCCCTTTAAGTTCGGTCGGCAGACAACATCAGCCCCAGCATTTT.

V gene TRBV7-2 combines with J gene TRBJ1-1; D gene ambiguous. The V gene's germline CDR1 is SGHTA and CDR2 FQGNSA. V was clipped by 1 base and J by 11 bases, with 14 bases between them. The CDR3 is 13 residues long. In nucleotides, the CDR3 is TGTGCCAGCAGCTTAGTAGTCGGGGATACGGCTTTCTTT. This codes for CASSLVVGDTAFF.

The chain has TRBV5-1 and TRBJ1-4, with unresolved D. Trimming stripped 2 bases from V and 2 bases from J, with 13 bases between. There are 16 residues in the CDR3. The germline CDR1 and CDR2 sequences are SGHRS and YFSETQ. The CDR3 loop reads CASSFLEARTNEKLFF. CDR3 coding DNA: TGCGCCAGCAGCTTCCTGGAAGCGCGGACTAATGAAAAACTGTTTTTT.

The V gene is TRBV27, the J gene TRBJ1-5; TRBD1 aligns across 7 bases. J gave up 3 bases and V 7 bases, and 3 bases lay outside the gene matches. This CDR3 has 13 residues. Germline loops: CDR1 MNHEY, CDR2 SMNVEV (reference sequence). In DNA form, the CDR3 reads TGTGCCAGCAAAGGACAGGCCAATCAGCCCCAGCATTTT. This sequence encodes CASKGQANQPQHF.

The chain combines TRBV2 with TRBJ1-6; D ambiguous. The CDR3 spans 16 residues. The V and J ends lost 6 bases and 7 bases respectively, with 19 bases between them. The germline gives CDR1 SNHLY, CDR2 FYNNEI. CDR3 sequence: CASRDLAGIGNSPLHF. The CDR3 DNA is TGTGCCAGCAGGGATCTTGCGGGCATAGGGAATTCACCCCTCCACTTT.

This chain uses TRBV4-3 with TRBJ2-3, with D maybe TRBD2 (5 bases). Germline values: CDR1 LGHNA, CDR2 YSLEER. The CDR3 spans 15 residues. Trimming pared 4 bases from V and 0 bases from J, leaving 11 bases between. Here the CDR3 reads CASSPLLESTDTQYF. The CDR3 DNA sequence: TGCGCCAGCAGCCCTTTACTAGAAAGCACAGATACGCAGTATTTT.

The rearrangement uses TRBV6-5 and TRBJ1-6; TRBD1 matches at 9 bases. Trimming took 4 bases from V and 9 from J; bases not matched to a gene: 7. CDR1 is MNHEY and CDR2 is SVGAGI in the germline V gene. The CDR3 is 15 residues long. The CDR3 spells CASSSMDRGRSPLHF. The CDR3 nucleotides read TGTGCCAGCAGTTCCATGGACAGGGGACGTTCACCCCTCCACTTT.

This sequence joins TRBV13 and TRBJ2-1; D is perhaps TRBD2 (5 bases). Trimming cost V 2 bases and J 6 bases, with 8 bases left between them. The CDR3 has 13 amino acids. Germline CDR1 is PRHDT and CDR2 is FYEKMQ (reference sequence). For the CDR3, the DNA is TGTGCCAGCAGCTTAAGGACTCCCAATGAGCAGTTCTTC. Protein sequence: CASSLRTPNEQFF.

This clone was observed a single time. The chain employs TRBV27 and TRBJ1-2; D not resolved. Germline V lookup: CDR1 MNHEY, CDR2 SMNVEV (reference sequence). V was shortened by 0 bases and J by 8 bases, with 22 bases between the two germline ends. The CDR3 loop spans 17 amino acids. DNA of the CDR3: TGTGCCAGCAGTTTATCGCATCAGGACTCCTTTTTGAGGGGCTACACCTTC. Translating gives CASSLSHQDSFLRGYTF.

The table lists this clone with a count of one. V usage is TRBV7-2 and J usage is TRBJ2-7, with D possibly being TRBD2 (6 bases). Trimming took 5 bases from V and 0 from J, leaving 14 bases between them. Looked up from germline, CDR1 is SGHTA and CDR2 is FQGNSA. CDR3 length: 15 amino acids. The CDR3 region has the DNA TGTGCCAGCAGCCTTTGGGGCGGGACCTCCTACGAGCAGTACTTC. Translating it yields CASSLWGGTSYEQYF. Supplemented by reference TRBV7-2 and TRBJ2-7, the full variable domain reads GAGVSQSPSNKVTEKGKDVELRCDPISGHTALYWYRQSLGQGLEFLIYFQGNSAPDKSGLPSDRFSAERTGGSVSTLTIQRTQQEDSAVYLCASSLWGGTSYEQYFGPGTRLTVT.

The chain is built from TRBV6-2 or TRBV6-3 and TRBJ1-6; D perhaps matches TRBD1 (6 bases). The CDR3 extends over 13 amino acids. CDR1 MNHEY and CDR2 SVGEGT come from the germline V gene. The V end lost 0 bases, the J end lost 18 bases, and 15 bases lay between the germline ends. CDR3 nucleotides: TGTGCCAGCAGTTACTCGCAGGGGCGACCTCCCCACTTT. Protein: CASSYSQGRPPHF.